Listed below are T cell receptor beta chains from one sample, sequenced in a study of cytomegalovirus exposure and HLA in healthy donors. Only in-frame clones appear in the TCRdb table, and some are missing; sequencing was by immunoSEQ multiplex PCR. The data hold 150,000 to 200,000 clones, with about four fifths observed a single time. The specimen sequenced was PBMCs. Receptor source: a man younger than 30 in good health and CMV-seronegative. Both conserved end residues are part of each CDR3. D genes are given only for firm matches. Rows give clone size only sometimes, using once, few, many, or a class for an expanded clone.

CASSPGYETQYF	TGCGCCAGCAGCCCGGGGTATGAGACCCAGTACTTC	.	.	TRBV5-1	TRBJ2-5
CASSPTLLGVRNEQFF	TGTGCCAGCAGCCCCACACTCTTGGGAGTGCGGAATGAGCAGTTCTTC	.	.	TRBV11-2	TRBJ2-1
CASSSGGRLADTQYF	TGTGCCAGTAGTAGCGGGGGGAGGTTGGCAGATACGCAGTATTTT	.	TRBD2	TRBV27	TRBJ2-3
CASSGPGYGYTF	TGTGCCAGCAGTGGGCCGGGGTATGGCTACACCTTC	.	.	TRBV9	TRBJ1-2
CASINPGQGFYEQFF	TGTGCCAGTATAAATCCGGGACAGGGATTTTATGAGCAGTTCTTC	once	TRBD1	TRBV19	TRBJ2-1
CATSKDIILSEQFF	TGTGCCACCAGCAAGGACATAATCCTAAGTGAGCAGTTCTTC	.	.	TRBV15	TRBJ2-1
CASSQDERGAQYF	TGTGCCAGCAGCCAAGATGAGCGGGGGGCGCAGTATTTT	.	TRBD2	TRBV14	TRBJ2-3
CSAQGATEAFF	TGCAGCGCCCAAGGGGCCACTGAAGCTTTCTTT	.	.	TRBV29-1	TRBJ1-1
CASSRGAVGQYGYTF	TGCGCCAGCAGCCGAGGAGCAGTCGGTCAGTATGGCTACACCTTC	.	.	TRBV5-1	TRBJ1-2
CASSRTNQGVENIQYF	TGTGCCAGCAGCCGAACTAATCAAGGGGTTGAAAACATTCAGTACTTC	.	.	TRBV9	TRBJ2-4
CASSHNRQGSTEAFF	TGCGCCAGCAGCCATAACAGACAGGGGAGCACTGAAGCTTTCTTT	.	TRBD1	TRBV4-3	TRBJ1-1
CASSMVTSGRGRGEQFF	TGTGCCAGTAGTATGGTGACTAGCGGGAGAGGTAGGGGTGAGCAGTTCTTC	.	TRBD2	TRBV19	TRBJ2-1
CASSPRTSGGGTGELFF	TGTGCCAGCAGTCCCCGGACTAGCGGGGGGGGGACCGGGGAGCTGTTTTTT	.	TRBD2	TRBV27	TRBJ2-2
CANQLDNEQFF	TGTGCCAACCAACTGGACAATGAGCAGTTCTTC	.	.	TRBV10-3	TRBJ2-1
CASSWGQGNSPLHF	TGTGCCAGTAGTTGGGGACAGGGTAATTCACCCCTCCACTTT	.	TRBD1	TRBV19	TRBJ1-6
CASSGTGGNNEQFF	TGTGCCAGCAGCGGGACAGGGGGTAACAATGAGCAGTTCTTC	.	TRBD1	TRBV6-5	TRBJ2-1
CASSLDLAETQYF	TGTGCCAGCAGCTTAGATTTAGCGGAGACCCAGTACTTC	.	.	TRBV11-2	TRBJ2-5
CASSLGQGSNSPLHF	TGTGCCAGCAGCTTAGGACAGGGGAGCAATTCACCCCTCCACTTT	once	TRBD1	TRBV7-9	TRBJ1-6
CASRLRRERNEQFF	TGTGCCAGCAGGCTTAGACGGGAGCGGAATGAGCAGTTCTTC	.	.	TRBV11-1	TRBJ2-1
CATSRDPPEARYSSGANVLTF	TGTGCCACCAGCAGAGATCCCCCAGAAGCTAGGTATAGTTCTGGGGCCAACGTCCTGACTTTC	.	.	TRBV15	TRBJ2-6
CASSLAGQGTYEQYF	TGTGCCAGCAGCTTAGCGGGACAGGGAACCTACGAGCAGTACTTC	.	TRBD1	TRBV7-2	TRBJ2-7
CASSEGSASETQYF	TGTGCCAGCAGTGAAGGATCAGCGTCAGAGACCCAGTACTTC	.	.	TRBV6-1	TRBJ2-5
CASSLKGGNNYGYTF	TGTGCCAGCAGCTTAAAAGGAGGAAACAACTATGGCTACACCTTC	.	.	TRBV7-3	TRBJ1-2
CASRLQGGNQPQHF	TGTGCCAGCAGACTACAGGGAGGCAATCAGCCCCAGCATTTT	.	.	TRBV6-5	TRBJ1-5
CASSRVLGNEKLFF	TGCGCCAGCAGCCGGGTTCTGGGTAATGAAAAACTGTTTTTT	once	.	TRBV5-1	TRBJ1-4
CAFTSGRGETQYF	TGTGCCTTCACTAGCGGGAGGGGTGAGACCCAGTACTTC	.	TRBD2	TRBV30	TRBJ2-5
CASSQHSGGLGPADTQYF	TGCGCCAGCAGCCAACATAGCGGGGGCCTAGGCCCCGCAGATACGCAGTATTTT	.	TRBD2	TRBV4-3	TRBJ2-3
CASSTSRQGTSGYTF	TGTGCCAGTAGTACCTCCCGACAGGGGACCTCCGGCTACACCTTC	.	TRBD1	TRBV19	TRBJ1-2